This T cell receptor beta chain stems from a study of CD4 T cells in relation to SARS-CoV-2 and coronaviruses. The wider study: The restricting HLA molecule for shared crossreactive spike epitopes was mapped.

Profiled with immunoSEQ multiplex PCR; TCRdb holds only in-frame clones, not every one. The sample consists of approximately 59,000 clones, about 90% of them appearing once. Before the COVID-19 pandemic, during about 2010-2018, CD4+ T cells were taken from unexposed donors. This CDR3 has 15 amino acids. Germline V gene lookup returns CDR1 SGHRS and CDR2 YFSETQ. V was pared by 5 bases and J by 4 bases, with 6 bases of the junction left unmatched. V gene TRBV5-1 combines with J gene TRBJ2-7; 13 positions match TRBD2. This clonotype originated in a human donor in good health. The sample taken for sequencing was memory CD4+ T cells from PBMCs. DNA of the CDR3: TGCGCCAGCAGGCGGACTAGCGGGAGTCCATACGAGCAGTACTTC. Its protein product is CASRRTSGSPYEQYF. Filled out from reference TRBV5-1 and TRBJ2-7, the complete variable domain reads KAGVTQTPRYLIKTRGQQVTLSCSPISGHRSVSWYQQTPGQGLQFLFEYFSETQRNKGNFPGRFSGRQFSNSRSEMNVSTLELGDSALYLCASRRTSGSPYEQYFGPGTRLTVT.